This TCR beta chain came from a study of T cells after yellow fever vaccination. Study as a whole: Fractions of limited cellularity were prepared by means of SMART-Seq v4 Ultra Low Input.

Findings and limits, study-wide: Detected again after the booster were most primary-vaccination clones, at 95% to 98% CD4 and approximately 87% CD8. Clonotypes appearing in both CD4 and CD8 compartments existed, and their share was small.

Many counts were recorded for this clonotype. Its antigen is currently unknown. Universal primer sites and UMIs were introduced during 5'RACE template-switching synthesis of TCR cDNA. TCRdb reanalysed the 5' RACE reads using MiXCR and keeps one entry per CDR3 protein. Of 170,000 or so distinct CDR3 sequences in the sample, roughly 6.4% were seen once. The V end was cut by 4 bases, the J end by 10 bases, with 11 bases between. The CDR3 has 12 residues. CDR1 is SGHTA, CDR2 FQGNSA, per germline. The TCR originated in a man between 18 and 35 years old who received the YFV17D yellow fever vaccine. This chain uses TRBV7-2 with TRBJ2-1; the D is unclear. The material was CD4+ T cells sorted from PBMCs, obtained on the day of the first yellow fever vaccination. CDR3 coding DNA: TGTGCCAGCAGCTCTTTTTCTTCAGAGCAGTTCTTC. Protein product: CASSSFSSEQFF.